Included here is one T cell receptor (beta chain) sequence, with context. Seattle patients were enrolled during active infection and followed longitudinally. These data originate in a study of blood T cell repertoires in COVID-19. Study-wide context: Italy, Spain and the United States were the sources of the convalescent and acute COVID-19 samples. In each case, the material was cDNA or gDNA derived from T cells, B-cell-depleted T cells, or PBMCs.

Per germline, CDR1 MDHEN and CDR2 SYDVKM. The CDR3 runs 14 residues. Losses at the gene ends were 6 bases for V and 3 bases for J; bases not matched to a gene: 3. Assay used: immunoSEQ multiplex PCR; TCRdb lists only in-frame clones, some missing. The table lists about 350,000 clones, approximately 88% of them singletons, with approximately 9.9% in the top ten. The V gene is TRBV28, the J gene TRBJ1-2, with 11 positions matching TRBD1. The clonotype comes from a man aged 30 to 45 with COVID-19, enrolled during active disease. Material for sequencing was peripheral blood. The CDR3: CASSAGQGDYGYTF. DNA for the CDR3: TGTGCCAGCAGCGCGGGACAGGGGGACTATGGCTACACCTTC.